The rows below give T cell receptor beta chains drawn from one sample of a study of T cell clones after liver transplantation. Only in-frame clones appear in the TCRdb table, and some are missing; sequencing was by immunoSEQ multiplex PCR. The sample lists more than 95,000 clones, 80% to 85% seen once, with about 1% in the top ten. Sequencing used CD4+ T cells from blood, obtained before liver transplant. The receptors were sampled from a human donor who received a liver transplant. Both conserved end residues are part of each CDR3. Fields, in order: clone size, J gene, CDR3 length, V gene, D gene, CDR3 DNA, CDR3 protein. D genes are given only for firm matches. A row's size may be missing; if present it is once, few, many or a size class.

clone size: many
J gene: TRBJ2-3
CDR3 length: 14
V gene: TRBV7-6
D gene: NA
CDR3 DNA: TGTGCCAGCAGCTTAGTTGGGAGCACAGATACGCAGTATTTT
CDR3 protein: CASSLVGSTDTQYF

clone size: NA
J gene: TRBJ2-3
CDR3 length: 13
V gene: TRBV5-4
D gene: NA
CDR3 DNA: TGTGCCAGCAGCTTGAGGGGGGCAGATACGCAGTATTTT
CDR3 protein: CASSLRGADTQYF

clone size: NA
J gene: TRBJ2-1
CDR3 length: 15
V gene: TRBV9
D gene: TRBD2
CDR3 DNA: TGTGCCAGCAGCGCCGGGACTAGCGGTTCTAATGAGCAGTTCTTC
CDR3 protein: CASSAGTSGSNEQFF

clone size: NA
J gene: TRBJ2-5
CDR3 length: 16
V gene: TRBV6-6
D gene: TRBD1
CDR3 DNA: TGTGCCAGCAGCCTTATAGAGACAGGGGCAGGAGAGACCCAGTACTTC
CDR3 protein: CASSLIETGAGETQYF

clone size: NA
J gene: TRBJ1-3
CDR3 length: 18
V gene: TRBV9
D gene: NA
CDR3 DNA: TGTGCCAGCAGCGCCCACTCCCGGGGGGCGATCGATGGAAACACCATATATTTT
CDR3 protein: CASSAHSRGAIDGNTIYF

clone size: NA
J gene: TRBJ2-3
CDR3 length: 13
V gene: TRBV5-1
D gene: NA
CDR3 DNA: TGCGCCAGCAGCTCTTTAGTCTCGGATACGCAGTATTTT
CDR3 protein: CASSSLVSDTQYF

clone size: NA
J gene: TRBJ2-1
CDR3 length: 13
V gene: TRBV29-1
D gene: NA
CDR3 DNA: TGCAGCGTTCCCGGGCCCTCGGGCAATGAGCAGTTCTTC
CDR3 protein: CSVPGPSGNEQFF

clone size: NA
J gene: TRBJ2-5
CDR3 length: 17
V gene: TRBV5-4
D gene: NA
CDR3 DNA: TGTGCCAGCAGCGGATCATCCGGGACAATGCTCCAAGAGACCCAGTACTTC
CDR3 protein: CASSGSSGTMLQETQYF

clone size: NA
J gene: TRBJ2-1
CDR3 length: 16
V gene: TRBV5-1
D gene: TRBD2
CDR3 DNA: TGCGCCAGCAGCTTGGCCGCGGGAGTGGTCTACAATGAGCAGTTCTTC
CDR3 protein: CASSLAAGVVYNEQFF

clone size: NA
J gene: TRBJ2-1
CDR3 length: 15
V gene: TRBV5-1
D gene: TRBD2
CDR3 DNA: TGCGCCAGCAGCTTGAGGACTAGCGGGTACAATGAGCAGTTCTTC
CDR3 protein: CASSLRTSGYNEQFF

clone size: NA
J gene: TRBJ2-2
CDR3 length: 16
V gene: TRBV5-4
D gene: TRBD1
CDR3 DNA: TGTGCCAGCAGCCTAGGACAGGGGGGTAGCACCGGGGAGCTGTTTTTT
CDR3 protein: CASSLGQGGSTGELFF

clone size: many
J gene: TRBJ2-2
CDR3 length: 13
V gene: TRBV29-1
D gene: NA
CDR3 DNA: TGCAGCGTTGGTCCGGGCTACACCGGGGAGCTGTTTTTT
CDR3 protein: CSVGPGYTGELFF